A single sample gave rise to the 14 T cell receptor beta chains below, sequenced in a study of neurological immune-mediated disorders. Described time point: longitudinal time-point 3. TCRdb re-called the 5' RACE reads with MiXCR, one entry per CDR3 protein. This table holds tens of thousands of distinct CDR3 sequences, approximately 8.4% found once. The source material was PBMCs. Receptors were obtained from a middle-aged woman in good health.

The table lists this clonotype with many counts. The gene calls are TRBV10-3 and TRBJ2-5; 9 bases map to TRBD1. This CDR3 contains 16 residues. V shed 4 bases and J 4 bases; nucleotides not matched to a gene: 10. Germline V CDR1 and CDR2: ENHRY, SYGVKD. CDR3 protein: CAISAVEDRGGETQYF. CDR3 DNA: TGTGCCATCAGTGCTGTGGAGGACAGGGGAGGAGAGACCCAGTACTTC.

CDR3 in DNA: TGTGCCAGCAGCCAAGGTGACGAGGGGCGGAATTCACCCCTCCACTTT. Protein: CASSQGDEGRNSPLHF. The chain uses TRBV3-1 and TRBJ1-6; possible D gene TRBD1, 5 bases. The germline V gene encodes CDR1 LGHDT and CDR2 YNNKEL (reference sequence). CDR3 length equals 16 residues. With 1 base removed from V and 7 bases from J, the gap between germline ends came to 14 bases.

The chain recombines TRBV3-1 with TRBJ1-1; D is ambiguous. The CDR3 spans 16 residues. CDR1 is LGHDT and CDR2 is YNNKEL in the germline V gene (reference sequence). V lost 2 bases, J lost 6 bases, and 19 bases lay in between. The CDR3 bases are TGTGCCAGCAGCCAATATCGTCGTCCACCCGGACCTGAAGCTTTCTTT. It codes for CASSQYRRPPGPEAFF.

Many counts were recorded for this clonotype. This chain uses TRBV20-1 with TRBJ1-4, with 7 bases matching TRBD1. This CDR3 region has 15 residues. Germline lookup yields CDR1 DFQATT and CDR2 SNEGSKA (reference sequence). The ends lost 3 bases at V and 4 bases at J; junction bases unmatched: 8. The CDR3 DNA reads as TGCAGTGCTAGGGAATTCGGGACAGTTAATGAAAAACTGTTTTTT. This gives the protein CSAREFGTVNEKLFF.

This chain uses TRBV25-1 with TRBJ2-3; 7 bases are a match to TRBD2. CDR1 is MGHDK and CDR2 is SYGVNS in the germline V gene. This CDR3 has 13 residues. Germline trimming cut 6 bases from V and 6 bases from J; bases unmatched to any gene: 6. CDR3 bases: TGTGCCAGCAGAGATTGGGGGGGGGATACGCAGTATTTT. Protein product: CASRDWGGDTQYF.

This clonotype was counted only a few times. The V call is TRBV5-5, the J call TRBJ2-2; TRBD1 agrees at 11 bases. CDR1 and CDR2 from the germline V gene are SGHKS and YYEKEE (reference sequence). There are 16 residues in the CDR3. With 5 bases clipped from V and 5 bases from J, the junction kept 8 bases outside the gene matches. Here the CDR3 reads CASRAPGQGVTGELFF. DNA for the CDR3: TGTGCCAGCAGAGCTCCGGGACAGGGGGTAACCGGGGAGCTGTTTTTT.

Many counts were recorded for this clonotype. The V call is TRBV5-1, the J call TRBJ1-1; D is possibly TRBD1 (5 bases). CDR1 is SGHRS, CDR2 YFSETQ, per germline. Trimming pared 0 bases from V and 7 bases from J, leaving 10 bases between. The CDR3 has 13 amino acids. DNA for the CDR3: TGCGCCAGCAGCTTGGGGACGACAGTTGAAGCTTTCTTT. Its translation: CASSLGTTVEAFF.

This clonotype occurred many times. The V call is TRBV7-2, the J call TRBJ1-5, with no clear D. The CDR3 runs 15 residues. The germline CDR1 and CDR2 sequences are SGHTA and FQGNSA. V lost 2 bases and J lost 2, with 10 bases in between. In DNA form, the CDR3 reads TGTGCCAGCAGCTTAAACTTGGCGGGCAATCAGCCCCAGCATTTT. This codes for CASSLNLAGNQPQHF.

This clonotype was seen ten or more times. This chain links TRBV7-2 with TRBJ2-6; no clear D. The CDR3 is made up of 17 amino acids. The germline CDR1 and CDR2 sequences are SGHTA and FQGNSA. Deletions cut 5 bases from V and 0 bases from J, with 14 bases between. The CDR3 DNA reads TGTGCCAGCAGCCGGCTGGGGTCAAGCTCTGGGGCCAACGTCCTGACTTTC. Encoded protein: CASSRLGSSSGANVLTF.

This clonotype was found many times. This chain joins TRBV9 and TRBJ1-5; 9 nucleotides agree with TRBD1. The V gene end was trimmed by 3 bases and the J gene end by 5 bases; junction bases not matched to a gene: 6. CDR1 SGDLS and CDR2 YYNGEE come from the germline V gene. The CDR3 consists of 15 residues. CDR3: CASSATGGHDQPQHF. DNA of the CDR3: TGTGCCAGCAGCGCTACAGGGGGCCACGATCAGCCCCAGCATTTT.

A few counts support this clonotype. This rearrangement joins TRBV4-3 to TRBJ1-2, with a tentative D call TRBD1 (6 bases). Germline V CDR1 and CDR2: LGHNA, YSLEER. The CDR3 runs to 17 residues. Trimming pared 3 bases from V and 0 bases from J, leaving 17 bases between. DNA for the CDR3: TGCGCCAGCAGCCATCAAGGCAGGGGCAGATCTAACTATGGCTACACCTTC. It yields the protein CASSHQGRGRSNYGYTF.

This clonotype was seen ten or more times. V is TRBV25-1 and J is TRBJ1-1, with a possible D match to TRBD1 (6 bases). V was shortened by 6 bases and J by 1 base, with 9 bases between the two germline ends. The CDR3 contains 13 residues. Germline values: CDR1 MGHDK, CDR2 SYGVNS. The CDR3 is CASRRGTNTEAFF. CDR3 coding DNA: TGTGCCAGCAGGAGGGGGACGAACACTGAAGCTTTCTTT.

This clonotype was observed many times. The chain is built from TRBV10-3 and TRBJ2-6; TRBD1 agrees at 9 bases. Germline loops: CDR1 ENHRY, CDR2 SYGVKD. V lost 8 bases to trimming and J lost 4 bases; unmatched junction nucleotides: 9. CDR3 length: 16 residues. The CDR3: CAIEEQGAEGANVLTF. For the CDR3, the DNA is TGTGCCATCGAGGAACAGGGGGCAGAAGGGGCCAACGTCCTGACTTTC.

The sample holds many counts of this clonotype. The chain has TRBV5-1 and TRBJ2-3; D gene unclear. The CDR3 sequence is 14 residues long. CDR1 is SGHRS, CDR2 YFSETQ, per germline. Trimming stripped 0 bases from V and 4 bases from J, with 9 bases between. CDR3 nucleotide sequence: TGCGCCAGCAGCTTGGGTAGAATCGCAGATACGCAGTATTTT. It yields the protein CASSLGRIADTQYF.